This is a list of T cell receptor beta chains from one sample in a study of blood T cell repertoires in COVID-19. The repertoire was sequenced with immunoSEQ multiplex PCR; TCRdb's copy has only in-frame clones and lacks some. The sample gives 380,000 or so clones, roughly 87% of which show up once; about 2.1% is in the top ten. Sequencing input: PBMCs or T cells enriched from blood (not recorded which). All receptors derive from a woman aged 40 to 50 with acute COVID-19. The CDR3 runs from the conserved cysteine through the conserved F or W. The order of the fields is CDR3 length, J gene, V gene, CDR3 protein.

len: 12
j_gene: TRBJ2-5
v_gene: TRBV5-1
CDR3aa: CASRQGQETQYF

len: 15
j_gene: TRBJ2-6
v_gene: TRBV6-5
CDR3aa: CASRAGGNGANVLTF

len: 13
j_gene: TRBJ1-4
v_gene: TRBV10-3
CDR3aa: CAIAGATNEKLFF

len: 17
j_gene: TRBJ2-2
v_gene: TRBV4-2
CDR3aa: CASSHPSGGLDTGELFF

len: 16
j_gene: TRBJ2-1
v_gene: TRBV2
CDR3aa: CASSAIGGGLYNEQFF

len: 16
j_gene: TRBJ1-1
v_gene: TRBV18
CDR3aa: CASSPFIGEYGTEAFF

len: 14
j_gene: TRBJ1-1
v_gene: TRBV21-1
CDR3aa: CASTEQGNFPEAFF

len: 13
j_gene: TRBJ1-5
v_gene: TRBV2
CDR3aa: CASSDRGDQPQHF

len: 15
j_gene: TRBJ1-5
v_gene: TRBV19
CDR3aa: CASSISRISNQPQHF

len: 13
j_gene: TRBJ1-3
v_gene: TRBV9
CDR3aa: CASSVAGEGTIYF

len: 12
j_gene: TRBJ2-7
v_gene: TRBV18
CDR3aa: CASSGQGYEQYF

len: 15
j_gene: TRBJ2-5
v_gene: TRBV7-9
CDR3aa: CASSPLTRPGETQYF

len: 13
j_gene: TRBJ2-7
v_gene: TRBV29-1
CDR3aa: CSVTPGTRYEQYF

len: 12
j_gene: TRBJ2-4
v_gene: TRBV29-1
CDR3aa: CSARESGDIQYF

len: 13
j_gene: TRBJ2-5
v_gene: TRBV19
CDR3aa: CATGGLGGETQYF

len: 15
j_gene: TRBJ1-4
v_gene: TRBV5-4
CDR3aa: CASSLSSATNEKLFF

len: 15
j_gene: TRBJ1-5
v_gene: TRBV5-5
CDR3aa: CASSPNGQGTQPQHF

len: 13
j_gene: TRBJ2-5
v_gene: TRBV10-3
CDR3aa: CAISEGTQETQYF

len: 15
j_gene: TRBJ2-1
v_gene: TRBV30
CDR3aa: CAWSRLASSYNEQFF

len: 16
j_gene: TRBJ2-3
v_gene: TRBV29-1
CDR3aa: CSVRKGPSDLTDTQYF

len: 15
j_gene: TRBJ2-3
v_gene: TRBV9
CDR3aa: CASSVWGVVADTQYF

len: 11
j_gene: TRBJ2-7
v_gene: TRBV5-1
CDR3aa: CASSWGGEQYF

len: 13
j_gene: TRBJ1-1
v_gene: TRBV3-1/TRBV3-2
CDR3aa: CASSQYGMREAFF

len: 15
j_gene: TRBJ1-3
v_gene: TRBV19
CDR3aa: CASSMGAPPGNTIYF

len: 15
j_gene: TRBJ2-3
v_gene: TRBV27
CDR3aa: CASRKGQGFADTQYF

len: 17
j_gene: TRBJ1-2
v_gene: TRBV9
CDR3aa: CASSVAPGGLTNYGYTF

len: 19
j_gene: TRBJ2-3
v_gene: TRBV3-1/TRBV3-2
CDR3aa: CASSQTLPGLAGGPDTQYF

len: 16
j_gene: TRBJ2-7
v_gene: TRBV13
CDR3aa: CASSFTPTTSRDEQYF

len: 16
j_gene: TRBJ2-4
v_gene: TRBV4-2
CDR3aa: CASSQASGEAKNIQYF

len: 12
j_gene: TRBJ1-1
v_gene: TRBV2
CDR3aa: CASSEYFRRAFF

len: 12
j_gene: TRBJ2-7
v_gene: TRBV7-9
CDR3aa: CASSLTGYEQYF

len: 15
j_gene: TRBJ2-7
v_gene: TRBV4-1
CDR3aa: CASSPQSQGLYEQYF

len: 13
j_gene: TRBJ1-1
v_gene: TRBV5-5
CDR3aa: CASSPRTETEAFF

len: 13
j_gene: TRBJ2-1
v_gene: TRBV29-1
CDR3aa: CSVNGESYNEQFF

len: 13
j_gene: TRBJ2-7
v_gene: TRBV30
CDR3aa: CAWSVSIYYEQYF

len: 14
j_gene: TRBJ1-1
v_gene: TRBV7-8
CDR3aa: CASSIGTSNTEAFF

len: 14
j_gene: TRBJ1-2
v_gene: TRBV2
CDR3aa: CASKGREGGYGYTF

len: 15
j_gene: TRBJ1-2
v_gene: TRBV7-9
CDR3aa: CASSNLDRASVGYTF

len: 18
j_gene: TRBJ2-5
v_gene: TRBV25-1
CDR3aa: CASSEYIGDRGRVETQYF

len: 13
j_gene: TRBJ2-7
v_gene: TRBV10-2
CDR3aa: CASRTSGSYEQYF

len: 13
j_gene: TRBJ1-2
v_gene: TRBV30
CDR3aa: CAWGGGSNYGYTF

len: 15
j_gene: TRBJ2-3
v_gene: TRBV5-1
CDR3aa: CASSLLAGFTDTQYF

len: 18
j_gene: TRBJ1-6
v_gene: TRBV15
CDR3aa: CATSPDRDSSSYNSPLHF

len: 14
j_gene: TRBJ1-5
v_gene: TRBV5-6
CDR3aa: CASSWDRSNQPQHF

len: 13
j_gene: TRBJ1-1
v_gene: TRBV5-4
CDR3aa: CASSFQGGTEAFF

len: 15
j_gene: TRBJ2-2
v_gene: TRBV5-6
CDR3aa: CASGDRGINTGELFF

len: 14
j_gene: TRBJ1-1
v_gene: TRBV6-5
CDR3aa: CASSYAGLNTEAFF

len: 17
j_gene: TRBJ2-2
v_gene: TRBV4-1
CDR3aa: CASSRTPVRGGSGELFF

len: 15
j_gene: TRBJ1-2
v_gene: TRBV2
CDR3aa: CATRLWGQGQNGYTF

len: 14
j_gene: TRBJ1-1
v_gene: TRBV19
CDR3aa: CASSINRGDTEAFF

len: 15
j_gene: TRBJ1-1
v_gene: TRBV6-5
CDR3aa: CASSYSTVGGTEAFF

len: 14
j_gene: TRBJ2-5
v_gene: TRBV30
CDR3aa: CAWTTTGTVETQYF

len: 15
j_gene: TRBJ2-1
v_gene: TRBV6-5
CDR3aa: CASSYSQGSYNEQFF